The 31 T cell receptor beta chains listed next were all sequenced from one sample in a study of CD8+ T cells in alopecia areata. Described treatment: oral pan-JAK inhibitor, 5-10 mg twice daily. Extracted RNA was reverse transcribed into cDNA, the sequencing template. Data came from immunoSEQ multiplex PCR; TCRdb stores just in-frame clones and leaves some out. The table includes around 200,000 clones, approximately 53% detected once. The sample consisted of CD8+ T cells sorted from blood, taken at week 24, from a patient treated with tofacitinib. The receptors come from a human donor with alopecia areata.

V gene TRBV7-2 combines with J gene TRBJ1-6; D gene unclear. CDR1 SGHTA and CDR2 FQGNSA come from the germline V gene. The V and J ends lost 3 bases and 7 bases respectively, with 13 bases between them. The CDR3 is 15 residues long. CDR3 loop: CASSFYGDGNSPLHF. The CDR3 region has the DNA TGTGCCAGCAGCTTTTACGGGGATGGCAATTCACCCCTCCACTTT. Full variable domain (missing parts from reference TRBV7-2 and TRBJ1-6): GAGVSQSPSNKVTEKGKDVELRCDPISGHTALYWYRQSLGQGLEFLIYFQGNSAPDKSGLPSDRFSAERTGGSVSTLTIQRTQQEDSAVYLCASSFYGDGNSPLHFGNGTRLTVT.

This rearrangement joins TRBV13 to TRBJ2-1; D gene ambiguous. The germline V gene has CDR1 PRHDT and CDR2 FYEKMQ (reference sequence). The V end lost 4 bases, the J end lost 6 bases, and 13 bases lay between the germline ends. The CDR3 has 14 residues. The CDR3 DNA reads TGTGCCAGCAGCTCCCTCCGGTCAGGCAATGAGCAGTTCTTC. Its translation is CASSSLRSGNEQFF.

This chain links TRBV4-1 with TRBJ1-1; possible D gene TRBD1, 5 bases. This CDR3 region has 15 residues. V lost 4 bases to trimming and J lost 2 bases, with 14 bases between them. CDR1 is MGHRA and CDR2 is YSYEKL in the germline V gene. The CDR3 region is CASSRDDRPNTEAFF. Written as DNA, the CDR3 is TGCGCCAGCAGCCGAGATGACAGACCAAACACTGAAGCTTTCTTT.

In nucleotides, the CDR3 is TGTGCCAGCAGCTTAGGTACAGGGGTAGCAGATACGCAGTATTTT. Translation: CASSLGTGVADTQYF. The chain couples TRBV7-8 to TRBJ2-3, with 7 bases lining up with TRBD1. Germline V gives CDR1 SGHVS, CDR2 FQNEAQ. V lost 1 base to trimming and J lost 4 bases; unmatched junction nucleotides: 5. The CDR3 has 15 amino acids. Supplemented by reference TRBV7-8 and TRBJ2-3, the full variable domain reads GAGVSQSPRYKVAKRGQDVALRCDPISGHVSLFWYQQALGQGPEFLTYFQNEAQLDKSGLPSDRFFAERPEGSVSTLKIQRTQQEDSAVYLCASSLGTGVADTQYFGPGTRLTVL.

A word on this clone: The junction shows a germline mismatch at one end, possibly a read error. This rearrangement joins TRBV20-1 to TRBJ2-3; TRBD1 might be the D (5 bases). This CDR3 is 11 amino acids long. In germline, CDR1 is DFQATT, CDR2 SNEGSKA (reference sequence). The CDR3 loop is CSARMQGRPQF. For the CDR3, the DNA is TGCAGTGCTAGGATGCAGGGCCGCCCCCAGTTT.

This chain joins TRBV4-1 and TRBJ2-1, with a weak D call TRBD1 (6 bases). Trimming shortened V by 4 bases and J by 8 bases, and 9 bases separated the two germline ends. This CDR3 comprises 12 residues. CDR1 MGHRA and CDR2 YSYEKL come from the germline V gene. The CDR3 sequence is CASSPQGYEQFF. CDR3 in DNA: TGCGCCAGCAGCCCCCAGGGGTATGAGCAGTTCTTC.

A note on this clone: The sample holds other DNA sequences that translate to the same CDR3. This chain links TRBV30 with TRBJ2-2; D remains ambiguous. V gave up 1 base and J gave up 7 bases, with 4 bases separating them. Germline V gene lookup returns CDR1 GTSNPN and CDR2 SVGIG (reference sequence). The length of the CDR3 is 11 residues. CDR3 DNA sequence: TGTGCCTGGAGTGGGGGCGGGGAGCTGTTTTTT. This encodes CAWSGGGELFF.

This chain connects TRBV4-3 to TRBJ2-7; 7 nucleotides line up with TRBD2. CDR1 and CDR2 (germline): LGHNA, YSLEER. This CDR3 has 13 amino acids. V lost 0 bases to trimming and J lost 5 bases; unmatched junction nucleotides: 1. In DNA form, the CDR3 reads TGCGCCAGCAGCCAAGATGCGGGGGACGAGCAGTACTTC. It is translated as CASSQDAGDEQYF.

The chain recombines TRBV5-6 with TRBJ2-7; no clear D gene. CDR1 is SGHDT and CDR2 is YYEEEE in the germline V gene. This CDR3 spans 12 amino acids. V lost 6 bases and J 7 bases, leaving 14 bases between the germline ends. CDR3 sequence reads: CASTYLVQEQYF. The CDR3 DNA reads TGTGCCAGCACCTACCTGGTTCAGGAGCAGTACTTC.

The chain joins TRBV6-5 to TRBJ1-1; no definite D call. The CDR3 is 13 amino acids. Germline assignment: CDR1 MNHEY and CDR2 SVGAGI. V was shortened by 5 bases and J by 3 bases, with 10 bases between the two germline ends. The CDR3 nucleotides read TGTGCCAGCAGTCAAACAGAAGACACTGAAGCTTTCTTT. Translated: CASSQTEDTEAFF.

CDR3 nucleotide sequence: TGTGCCAGCAGCACTAGTATGGGGAACACTGAAGCTTTCTTT. This translates into CASSTSMGNTEAFF. V and J are TRBV16 and TRBJ1-1; unclear D gene. This CDR3 comprises 14 residues. Germline assignment: CDR1 KGHSY and CDR2 FQNENV. V gave up 5 bases and J gave up 1 base, with 11 bases separating them.

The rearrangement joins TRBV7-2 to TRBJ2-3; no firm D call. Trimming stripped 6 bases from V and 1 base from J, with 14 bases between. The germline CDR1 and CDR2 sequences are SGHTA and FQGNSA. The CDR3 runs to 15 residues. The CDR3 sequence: CASSLHPQGTDTQYF. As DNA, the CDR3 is TGTGCCAGCAGTCTCCACCCCCAGGGCACAGATACGCAGTATTTT.

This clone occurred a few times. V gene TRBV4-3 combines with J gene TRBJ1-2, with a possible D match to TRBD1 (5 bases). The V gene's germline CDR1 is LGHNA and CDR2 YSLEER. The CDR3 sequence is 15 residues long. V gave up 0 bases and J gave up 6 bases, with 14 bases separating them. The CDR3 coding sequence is TGCGCCAGCAGCCAAGATAGAAGGGGCAGCAATGGCTACACCTTC. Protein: CASSQDRRGSNGYTF.

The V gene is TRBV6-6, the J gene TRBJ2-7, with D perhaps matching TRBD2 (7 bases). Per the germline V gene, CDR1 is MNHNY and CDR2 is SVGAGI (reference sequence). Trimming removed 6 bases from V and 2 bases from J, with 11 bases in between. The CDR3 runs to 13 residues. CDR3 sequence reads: CASRGGTTYEQYF. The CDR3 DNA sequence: TGTGCCAGCAGGGGAGGGACAACCTACGAGCAGTACTTC.

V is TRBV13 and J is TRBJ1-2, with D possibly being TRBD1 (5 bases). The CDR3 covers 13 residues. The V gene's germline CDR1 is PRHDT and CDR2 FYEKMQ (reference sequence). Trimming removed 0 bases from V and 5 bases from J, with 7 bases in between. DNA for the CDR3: TGTGCCAGCAGCTTAGGACAGGCGTATGGCTACACCTTC. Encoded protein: CASSLGQAYGYTF. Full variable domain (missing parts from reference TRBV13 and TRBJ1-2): AAGVIQSPRHLIKEKRETATLKCYPIPRHDTVYWYQQGPGQDPQFLISFYEKMQSDKGSIPDRFSAQQFSDYHSELNMSSLELGDSALYFCASSLGQAYGYTFGSGTRLTVV.

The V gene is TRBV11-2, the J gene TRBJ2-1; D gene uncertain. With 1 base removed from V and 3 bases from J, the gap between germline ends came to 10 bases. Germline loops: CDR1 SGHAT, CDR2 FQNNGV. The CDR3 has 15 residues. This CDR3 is CASSLGRILYNEQFF. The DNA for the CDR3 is TGTGCCAGCAGCTTAGGACGGATCCTCTACAATGAGCAGTTCTTC.

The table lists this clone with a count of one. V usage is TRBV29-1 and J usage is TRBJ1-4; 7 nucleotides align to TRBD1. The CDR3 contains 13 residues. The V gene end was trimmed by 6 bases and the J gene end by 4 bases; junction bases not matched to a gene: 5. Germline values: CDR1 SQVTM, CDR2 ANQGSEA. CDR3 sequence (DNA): TGCAGCGTCCGACAGGGTGTTAATGAAAAACTGTTTTTT. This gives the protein CSVRQGVNEKLFF.

The CDR3: CASRAALWNEQFF. The CDR3 DNA sequence: TGTGCCAGCAGGGCAGCCCTGTGGAATGAGCAGTTCTTC. This sequence joins TRBV11-2 and TRBJ2-1; no clear D gene. The CDR3 contains 13 residues. In germline, CDR1 is SGHAT, CDR2 FQNNGV. V shed 6 bases and J shed 7 bases, with 13 bases lying between them.

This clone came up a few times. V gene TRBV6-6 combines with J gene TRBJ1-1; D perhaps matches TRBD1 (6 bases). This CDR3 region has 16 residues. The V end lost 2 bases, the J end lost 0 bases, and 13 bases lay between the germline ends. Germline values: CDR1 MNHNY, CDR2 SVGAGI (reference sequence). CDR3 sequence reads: CASSYPGQSMNTEAFF. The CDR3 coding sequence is TGTGCCAGCAGTTACCCAGGACAGTCCATGAACACTGAAGCTTTCTTT.

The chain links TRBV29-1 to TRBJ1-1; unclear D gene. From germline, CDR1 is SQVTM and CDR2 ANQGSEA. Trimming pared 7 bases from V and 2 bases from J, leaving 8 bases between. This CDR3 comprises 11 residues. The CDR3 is CSAPGNTEAFF. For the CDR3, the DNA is TGCAGCGCTCCAGGAAACACTGAAGCTTTCTTT. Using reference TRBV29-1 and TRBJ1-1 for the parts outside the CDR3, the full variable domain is SAVISQKPSRDICQRGTSLTIQCQVDSQVTMMFWYRQQPGQSLTLIATANQGSEATYESGFVIDKFPISRPNLTFSTLTVSNMSPEDSSIYLCSAPGNTEAFFGQGTRLTVV.

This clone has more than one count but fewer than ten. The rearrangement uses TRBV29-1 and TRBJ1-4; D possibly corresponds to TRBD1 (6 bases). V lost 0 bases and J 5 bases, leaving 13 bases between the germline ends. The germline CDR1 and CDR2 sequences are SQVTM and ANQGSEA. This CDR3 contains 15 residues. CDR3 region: CSVEDQDSHNEKLFF. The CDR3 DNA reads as TGCAGCGTTGAAGATCAGGACAGCCACAATGAAAAACTGTTTTTT.

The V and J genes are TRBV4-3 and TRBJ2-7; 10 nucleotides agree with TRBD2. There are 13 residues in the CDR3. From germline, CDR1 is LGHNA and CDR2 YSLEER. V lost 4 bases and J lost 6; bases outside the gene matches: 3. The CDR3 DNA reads TGCGCCAGCAGCCCGAGACTAGCGGGCGAGCAGTACTTC. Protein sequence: CASSPRLAGEQYF.

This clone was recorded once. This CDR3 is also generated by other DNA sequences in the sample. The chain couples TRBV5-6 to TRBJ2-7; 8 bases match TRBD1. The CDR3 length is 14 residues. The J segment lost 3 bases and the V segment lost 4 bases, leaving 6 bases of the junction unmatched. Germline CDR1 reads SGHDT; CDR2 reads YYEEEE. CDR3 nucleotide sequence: TGTGCCAGCAGCCCTGGGACAGGAGTCTACGAGCAGTACTTC. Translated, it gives CASSPGTGVYEQYF.

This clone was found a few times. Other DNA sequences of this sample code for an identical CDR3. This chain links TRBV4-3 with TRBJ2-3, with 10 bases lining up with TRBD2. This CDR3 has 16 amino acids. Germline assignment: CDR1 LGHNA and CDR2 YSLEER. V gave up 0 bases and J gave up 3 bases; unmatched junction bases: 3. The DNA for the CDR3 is TGCGCCAGCAGCCAAGATGGAGCGGGGGGGACAGATACGCAGTATTTT. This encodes CASSQDGAGGTDTQYF.

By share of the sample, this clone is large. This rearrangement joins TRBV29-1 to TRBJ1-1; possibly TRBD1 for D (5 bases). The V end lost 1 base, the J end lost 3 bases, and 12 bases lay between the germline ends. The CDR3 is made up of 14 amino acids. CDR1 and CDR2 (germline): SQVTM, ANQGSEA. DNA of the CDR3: TGCAGCGTTGAAGGGGGTACGGGGGACACTGAAGCTTTCTTT. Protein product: CSVEGGTGDTEAFF. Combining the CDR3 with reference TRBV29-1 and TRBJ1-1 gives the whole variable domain SAVISQKPSRDICQRGTSLTIQCQVDSQVTMMFWYRQQPGQSLTLIATANQGSEATYESGFVIDKFPISRPNLTFSTLTVSNMSPEDSSIYLCSVEGGTGDTEAFFGQGTRLTVV.

CDR3 coding DNA: TGTGCCAGTAGTTGGAGGACAGACTATGGCTACACCTTC. This sequence encodes CASSWRTDYGYTF. The V gene is TRBV19, the J gene TRBJ1-2, with D maybe TRBD1 (6 bases). The V and J ends lost 5 bases and 3 bases respectively, with 10 bases between them. Germline V gene data show CDR1 as LNHDA and CDR2 as SQIVND (reference sequence). The CDR3 is 13 residues long.

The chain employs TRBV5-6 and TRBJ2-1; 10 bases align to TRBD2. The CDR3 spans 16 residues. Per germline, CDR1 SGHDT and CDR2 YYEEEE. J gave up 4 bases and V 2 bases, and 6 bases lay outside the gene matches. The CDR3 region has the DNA TGTGCCAGCAGCTTAGAGCTAGCGGGGGATTACAATGAGCAGTTCTTC. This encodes CASSLELAGDYNEQFF. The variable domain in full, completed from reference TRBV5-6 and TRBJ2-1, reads DAGVTQSPTHLIKTRGQQVTLRCSPKSGHDTVSWYQQALGQGPQFIFQYYEEEERQRGNFPDRFSGHQFPNYSSELNVNALLLGDSALYLCASSLELAGDYNEQFFGPGTRLTVL.

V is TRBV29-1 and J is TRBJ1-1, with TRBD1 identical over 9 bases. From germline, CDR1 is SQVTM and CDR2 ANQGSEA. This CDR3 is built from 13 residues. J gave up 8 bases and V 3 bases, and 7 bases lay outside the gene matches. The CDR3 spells CSVDGSGTGEAFF. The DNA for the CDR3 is TGCAGCGTTGATGGATCTGGGACAGGGGAAGCTTTCTTT.

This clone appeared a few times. The CDR3 region is CASTAASGANVLTF. CDR3 bases: TGTGCCAGCACGGCGGCCTCTGGGGCCAACGTCCTGACTTTC. The rearrangement joins TRBV27 to TRBJ2-6, with no clear D. The V gene's germline CDR1 is MNHEY and CDR2 SMNVEV (reference sequence). This CDR3 is built from 14 residues. The V gene lost 7 bases and the J gene lost 0 bases, with 7 bases spanning the gap. The full variable domain, its missing parts supplied by reference TRBV27 and TRBJ2-6, is EAQVTQNPRYLITVTGKKLTVTCSQNMNHEYMSWYRQDPGLGLRQIYYSMNVEVTDKGDVPEGYKVSRKEKRNFPLILESPSPNQTSLYFCASTAASGANVLTFGAGSRLTVL.

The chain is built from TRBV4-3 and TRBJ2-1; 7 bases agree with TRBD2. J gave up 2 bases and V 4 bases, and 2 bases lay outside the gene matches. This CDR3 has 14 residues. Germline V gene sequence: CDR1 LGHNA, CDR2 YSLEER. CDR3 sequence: CASSLGTTYNEQFF. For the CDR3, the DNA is TGCGCCAGCAGCCTCGGGACTACCTACAATGAGCAGTTCTTC.

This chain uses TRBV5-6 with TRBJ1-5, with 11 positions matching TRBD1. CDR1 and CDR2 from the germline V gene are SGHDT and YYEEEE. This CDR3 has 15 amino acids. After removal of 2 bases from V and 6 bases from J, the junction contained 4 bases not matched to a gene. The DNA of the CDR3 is TGTGCCAGCAGCTTCGGACAGGGGGCTAGTCAGCCCCAGCATTTT. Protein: CASSFGQGASQPQHF. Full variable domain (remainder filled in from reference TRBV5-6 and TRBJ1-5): DAGVTQSPTHLIKTRGQQVTLRCSPKSGHDTVSWYQQALGQGPQFIFQYYEEEERQRGNFPDRFSGHQFPNYSSELNVNALLLGDSALYLCASSFGQGASQPQHFGDGTRLSIL.